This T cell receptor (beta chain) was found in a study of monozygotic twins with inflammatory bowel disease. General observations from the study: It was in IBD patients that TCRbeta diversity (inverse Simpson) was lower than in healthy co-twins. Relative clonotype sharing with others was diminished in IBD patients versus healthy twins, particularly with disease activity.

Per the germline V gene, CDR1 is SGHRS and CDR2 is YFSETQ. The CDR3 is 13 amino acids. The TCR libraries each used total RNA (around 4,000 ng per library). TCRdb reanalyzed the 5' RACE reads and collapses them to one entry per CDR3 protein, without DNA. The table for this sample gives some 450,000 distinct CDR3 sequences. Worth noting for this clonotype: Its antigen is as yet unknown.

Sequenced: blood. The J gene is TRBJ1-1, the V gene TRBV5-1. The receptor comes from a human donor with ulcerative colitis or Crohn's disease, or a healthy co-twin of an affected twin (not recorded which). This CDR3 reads CASSLEFGSEAFF.